The sequence of this T cell receptor beta chain was determined in a study of identical twins. From the 5' RACE reads, TCRdb called clonotypes with MiXCR, one entry per CDR3 protein. The table has 350,000 to 450,000 distinct CDR3 sequences, about a fifth seen once. CDR3 length: 13 residues. Germline CDR1 reads SGHAT; CDR2 reads FQNNGV. Trimming removed 5 bases from V and 5 bases from J, with 12 bases in between. This clonotype has only a few counts. Material: naive T cells sorted from blood. This clonotype was obtained from a man aged 50 to 59 in good health. This chain links TRBV11-2 with TRBJ2-5, with D hard to call. In DNA form, the CDR3 reads TGTGCCAGCAGCCTAGTCAGATGGGAGACCCAGTACTTC. Translation gives CASSLVRWETQYF.